The rows below give T cell receptor beta chains drawn from one sample of a study of CD8 T cells in Susac syndrome. MiXCR, run by TCRdb on the immunoSEQ multiplex PCR reads, gives a single entry per CDR3 protein. Of roughly 200,000 distinct CDR3 sequences listed, around 93% are singletons. Material: CD4+ T cells from PBMCs. The receptors were gathered from a human donor in good health. Both conserved end residues are part of each CDR3. The D gene is left open where the match is weak. The size field is filled for only some rows; it gives once, few, many or a size class.

cdr3_aa	cdr3_nt	clone_size	d_call	j_call	v_call
CASSVLLGNTGELFF	TGTGCCAGCAGTGTTCTACTAGGGAACACCGGGGAGCTGTTTTTT	-	-	TRBJ2-2	TRBV6-2/TRBV6-3
CASSPGLAGEGEQFF	TGTGCCAGCAGCCCGGGACTAGCGGGGGAGGGTGAGCAGTTCTTC	-	TRBD2	TRBJ2-1	TRBV11-1
CASSSGMQETQYF	TGCGCCAGCAGTTCCGGGATGCAAGAGACCCAGTACTTC	once	-	TRBJ2-5	TRBV5-1
CASSYLTGERGYTF	TGTGCCAGCAGTTACTTGACAGGGGAACGTGGCTACACCTTC	once	TRBD1	TRBJ1-2	TRBV6-6
CSARDGGYSNQPQHF	TGCAGTGCTAGAGATGGAGGGTATAGCAATCAGCCCCAGCATTTT	once	-	TRBJ1-5	TRBV20-1
CASSLAGRNEQFF	TGTGCCAGCAGCTTAGCGGGGCGGAATGAGCAGTTCTTC	-	-	TRBJ2-1	TRBV7-2
CASSPEAEGTYQPQHF	TGTGCCAGCAGCCCTGAGGCCGAGGGGACGTATCAGCCCCAGCATTTT	-	-	TRBJ1-5	TRBV21-1
CASGDFNQPQHF	TGTGCCAGCGGGGATTTTAATCAGCCCCAGCATTTT	-	-	TRBJ1-5	TRBV9
CASSQYGLKETQYF	TGTGCCAGCAGCCAATATGGCTTAAAAGAGACCCAGTACTTC	-	-	TRBJ2-5	TRBV14
CASKGVARGTEAFF	TGTGCCAGTAAAGGGGTGGCCAGGGGAACTGAAGCTTTCTTT	-	-	TRBJ1-1	TRBV19
CASSSPSGGLPDTQYF	TGTGCCAGCAGCTCCCCTAGCGGGGGCCTCCCAGATACGCAGTATTTT	-	TRBD2	TRBJ2-3	TRBV7-2
CASRRTESEAFF	TGTGCCAGCCGGAGGACAGAGAGTGAAGCTTTCTTT	-	-	TRBJ1-1	TRBV27
CASSERTGSGSQHF	TGTGCCAGCAGTGAAAGGACCGGCAGTGGTTCCCAGCATTTT	-	-	TRBJ1-5	TRBV2
CASSQQTWGSGANVLTF	TGCGCCAGCAGCCAACAGACATGGGGCTCTGGGGCCAACGTCCTGACTTTC	-	-	TRBJ2-6	TRBV4-3
CASSLGGTASLLGDGYTF	TGTGCCAGCAGCTTAGGTGGGACAGCGTCTTTATTAGGGGATGGCTACACCTTC	-	TRBD1	TRBJ1-2	TRBV13
CASSLGGGTINYGYTF	TGTGCCAGCAGCTTAGGAGGGGGGACTATAAACTATGGCTACACCTTC	-	-	TRBJ1-2	TRBV7-2
CASSQGRTNEKLFF	TGTGCCAGCAGCCAAGGTCGAACTAATGAAAAACTGTTTTTT	-	-	TRBJ1-4	TRBV3-1
CASSGRGVNSPLHF	TGTGCCAGCAGTGGCAGGGGGGTGAATTCACCCCTCCACTTT	few	TRBD1	TRBJ1-6	TRBV25-1
CASSLRGPRNSPLHF	TGCGCCAGCAGCTTGCGGGGGCCGCGGAATTCACCCCTCCACTTT	-	-	TRBJ1-6	TRBV5-1
CASSSGPGTGFLQETQYF	TGTGCCAGTAGTTCCGGACCCGGGACAGGCTTTTTACAAGAGACCCAGTACTTC	-	TRBD1	TRBJ2-5	TRBV19
CASSLASGQRYEQYF	TGCGCCAGCAGCCTGGCTTCCGGACAGCGCTACGAGCAGTACTTC	few	-	TRBJ2-7	TRBV5-1
CASSYLQGLAGNTIYF	TGTGCCAGCAGTTACCTGCAGGGACTTGCTGGAAACACCATATATTTT	-	-	TRBJ1-3	TRBV6-5
CASSSSGGAHNEQFF	TGCGCCAGCAGCAGTAGCGGGGGGGCCCACAATGAGCAGTTCTTC	-	TRBD2	TRBJ2-1	TRBV5-1
CASSQGGTKFTGELFF	TGTGCCAGCAGCCAGGGAGGGACGAAATTCACCGGGGAGCTGTTTTTT	-	TRBD2	TRBJ2-2	TRBV7-8
CASSDAGGTGYTF	TGTGCCAGCAGCGACGCCGGGGGCACTGGCTACACCTTC	-	-	TRBJ1-2	TRBV7-2
CASSLSRAYEQYF	TGCGCCAGCAGCTTGTCCAGGGCCTACGAGCAGTACTTC	-	-	TRBJ2-7	TRBV5-1
CASSLEPVEQFF	TGTGCCAGCAGCTTGGAGCCGGTTGAGCAGTTCTTC	-	-	TRBJ2-1	TRBV5-6
CATSRERTGWAQPQHF	TGTGCCACCAGCAGAGAGAGGACAGGGTGGGCTCAGCCCCAGCATTTT	-	TRBD1	TRBJ1-5	TRBV15
CASSNTGTGTNGYTF	TGTGCCAGTAGTAACACCGGGACAGGGACCAATGGCTACACCTTC	once	TRBD1	TRBJ1-2	TRBV19
CASSLAGGDETQYF	TGTGCCAGCAGCTTAGCGGGAGGGGACGAGACCCAGTACTTC	-	TRBD2	TRBJ2-5	TRBV7-9
CASGPRGDTQYF	TGTGCCAGCGGCCCCCGGGGAGATACGCAGTATTTT	once	-	TRBJ2-3	TRBV2
CASSQVGAPTLHF	TGTGCCAGCAGCCAAGTAGGGGCCCCGACCCTCCACTTT	-	-	TRBJ1-6	TRBV14
CASSFTSYEQYF	TGTGCCAGCAGCTTTACCTCCTACGAGCAGTACTTC	-	-	TRBJ2-7	TRBV7-2
CASSPEGVSNEKLFF	TGTGCCAGCAGCCCGGAAGGGGTTTCTAATGAAAAACTGTTTTTT	-	-	TRBJ1-4	TRBV3-1
CASSQGEQTSNEKLFF	TGTGCCAGCAGCCAAGGTGAACAGACATCTAATGAAAAACTGTTTTTT	once	-	TRBJ1-4	TRBV4-2
CAWSEYRQQKAFF	TGTGCCTGGAGTGAGTACAGACAACAAAAAGCTTTCTTT	-	-	TRBJ1-1	TRBV30
CASSLVSAGGDYEQYF	TGTGCCAGCAGCTTAGTGTCGGCAGGGGGGGACTACGAGCAGTACTTC	-	-	TRBJ2-7	TRBV7-2
CASRYITGYGYTF	TGTGCCAGCAGATATATCACGGGCTATGGCTACACCTTC	-	-	TRBJ1-2	TRBV5-6
CASSLQNEQFF	TGTGCCAGCAGTTTGCAGAATGAGCAGTTCTTC	-	-	TRBJ2-1	TRBV6-2/TRBV6-3
CSAEGGAEQYF	TGCAGCGCCGAAGGGGGGGCCGAGCAGTACTTC	-	-	TRBJ2-7	TRBV29-1
CASGQSRGINTGELFF	TGTGCCAGCGGACAATCGAGGGGAATTAACACCGGGGAGCTGTTTTTT	-	-	TRBJ2-2	TRBV18
CASRRDSAQPQHF	TGTGCCAGCAGGAGGGACAGTGCCCAGCCCCAGCATTTT	-	TRBD1	TRBJ1-5	TRBV6-6
CSASPIWGGQETQYF	TGCAGTGCTAGTCCGATCTGGGGGGGACAAGAGACCCAGTACTTC	-	TRBD2	TRBJ2-5	TRBV20-1
CSARETGGNTEAFF	TGCAGTGCTAGAGAAACAGGGGGGAACACTGAAGCTTTCTTT	-	TRBD1	TRBJ1-1	TRBV20-1
CASSPSGPRSYEQYF	TGTGCCAGCAGTCCCTCGGGCCCTCGCTCCTACGAGCAGTACTTC	-	-	TRBJ2-7	TRBV28
CASRNRGQLNEQYF	TGTGCCAGCAGAAACAGGGGGCAATTGAACGAGCAGTACTTC	-	TRBD1	TRBJ2-7	TRBV28
CASSYLTGNYGYTF	TGTGCCAGCAGTTACCTAACTGGGAACTATGGCTACACCTTC	-	-	TRBJ1-2	TRBV6-2/TRBV6-3
CSVLGTSGGTDTQYF	TGCAGCGTACTCGGGACTAGCGGGGGCACAGATACGCAGTATTTT	once	TRBD2	TRBJ2-3	TRBV29-1
CASSVGTGSLNEQFF	TGTGCCAGCAGCGTCGGAACAGGGAGCCTGAATGAGCAGTTCTTC	-	-	TRBJ2-1	TRBV25-1
CASRPGQGGDIQYF	TGTGCCAGCAGGCCGGGACAGGGGGGAGACATTCAGTACTTC	-	TRBD1	TRBJ2-4	TRBV2
CASSFTREAEQYF	TGTGCCAGCAGCTTTACACGGGAAGCCGAGCAGTACTTC	-	-	TRBJ2-7	TRBV7-2
CASSILSYNSPLHF	TGTGCCAGTAGTATCCTCTCCTATAATTCACCCCTCCACTTT	-	-	TRBJ1-6	TRBV19
CASSSTTGFLEYF	TGTGCCAGCAGTTCCACGACAGGTTTCCTTGAGTATTTT	few	-	TRBJ2-3	TRBV27
CASSGYRNTEAFF	TGTGCCAGTAGTGGGTATCGGAACACTGAAGCTTTCTTT	-	-	TRBJ1-1	TRBV19
CASSYRGQTYSNQPQHF	TGTGCCAGCAGTTACAGGGGGCAAACCTATAGCAATCAGCCCCAGCATTTT	-	TRBD1	TRBJ1-5	TRBV6-5
CASRYSGGAADTQYF	TGTGCCAGCAGATACAGCGGGGGGGCCGCAGATACGCAGTATTTT	-	TRBD2	TRBJ2-3	TRBV6-6
CASSQAPPVEGPSGANVLTF	TGCGCCAGCAGCCAAGCTCCCCCCGTAGAGGGTCCCTCTGGGGCCAACGTCCTGACTTTC	-	-	TRBJ2-6	TRBV4-3
CSVLTATYGYTF	TGCAGCGTTCTGACAGCCACGTATGGCTACACCTTC	-	-	TRBJ1-2	TRBV29-1
CASRQDRDTQYF	TGTGCCAGCAGGCAAGACAGGGATACGCAGTATTTT	-	-	TRBJ2-3	TRBV6-5